A selection of T cell receptor beta chains follows, all from one sample in a study of tissue T cells after allogeneic stem cell transplantation. The table came from immunoSEQ multiplex PCR; TCRdb's copy has only in-frame clones and leaves some out. This sample yields approximately 30,000 clones, of which approximately 85% are seen a single time; more than 3% belongs to the top ten. The sample here was blood, taken before transplantation. Receptors originate from a woman aged 18-49 years who later had graft-versus-host disease after an allogeneic stem cell transplant. CDR3s include the opening cysteine and the closing phenylalanine or tryptophan. The D gene is left open where the match is weak. The size field is filled for only some rows; it gives once, few, many or a size class.

D gene | J gene | clone size | V gene | CDR3 protein | CDR3 DNA
. | TRBJ1-5 | . | TRBV19 | CASSTPYRDAGRPQHF | TGTGCCAGTAGTACCCCCTACCGGGACGCCGGGCGGCCCCAGCATTTT
TRBD1 | TRBJ1-1 | . | TRBV12-3/TRBV12-4 | CASNQGAGEAFF | TGTGCCAGTAATCAGGGGGCAGGGGAAGCTTTCTTT
TRBD2 | TRBJ2-1 | few | TRBV5-1 | CASSVRGTSGDNEQFF | TGCGCCAGCAGCGTACGCGGGACTAGCGGGGACAATGAGCAGTTCTTC
. | TRBJ2-7 | once | TRBV4-1 | CASSQEVWYEQYF | TGCGCCAGCAGCCAAGAAGTATGGTACGAGCAGTACTTC
. | TRBJ2-3 | . | TRBV6-5 | CASSRDRTDTQYF | TGTGCCAGCAGTAGGGACCGCACAGATACGCAGTATTTT
TRBD1 | TRBJ2-7 | . | TRBV19 | CASSIAGTGAYEQYF | TGTGCCAGTAGTATAGCCGGGACAGGGGCCTACGAGCAGTACTTC
TRBD1 | TRBJ1-2 | . | TRBV5-6 | CAPRGGDRGKYYGYTF | TGTGCCCCGCGGGGGGGGGACAGGGGAAAATACTATGGCTACACCTTC
. | TRBJ1-2 | . | TRBV14 | CASSQGYFYGYTF | TGTGCCAGCAGCCAAGGGTACTTCTATGGCTACACCTTC
. | TRBJ1-2 | . | TRBV6-6 | CASSSQGNGGYTF | TGTGCCAGCAGTTCGCAAGGGAACGGTGGCTACACCTTC
. | TRBJ1-4 | . | TRBV7-9 | CASSLGRQATNEKLFF | TGTGCCAGCAGCTTAGGTAGACAAGCAACTAATGAAAAACTGTTTTTT
. | TRBJ2-7 | . | TRBV6-5 | CASSYLGGSSYEQYF | TGTGCCAGCAGTTATCTGGGGGGCTCATCCTACGAGCAGTACTTC
. | TRBJ2-7 | . | TRBV27 | CASSSPYEQYF | TGTGCCAGCAGTTCACCCTACGAGCAGTACTTC
. | TRBJ2-1 | . | TRBV4-1 | CASSQLDLAYLYNEQFF | TGCGCCAGCAGCCAGTTGGACCTCGCCTACCTCTACAATGAGCAGTTCTTC
. | TRBJ2-3 | . | TRBV30 | CASTSMSSTDTQYF | TGTGCTTCCACTAGCATGTCTAGCACAGATACGCAGTATTTT
. | TRBJ1-2 | . | TRBV29-1 | CSVEEGLHTLHGYTF | TGCAGCGTTGAGGAGGGACTACATACTCTACATGGCTACACCTTC
TRBD2 | TRBJ2-7 | . | TRBV2 | CASSTGLATYEQYF | TGTGCCAGCAGCACAGGACTAGCTACCTACGAGCAGTACTTC
TRBD1 | TRBJ1-2 | . | TRBV30 | CAWSPDRGSGYTF | TGTGCCTGGAGCCCGGACAGGGGTTCCGGCTACACCTTC
. | TRBJ1-4 | . | TRBV2 | CASRSEGSEKLFF | TGTGCCAGCAGGTCGGAGGGGTCTGAAAAACTGTTTTTT
. | TRBJ1-1 | . | TRBV3-1/TRBV3-2 | CASSQRGGRTEAFF | TGTGCCAGCAGCCAAAGAGGCGGACGCACTGAAGCTTTCTTT
TRBD2 | TRBJ2-2 | . | TRBV6-1 | CASSGLAGGNTGELFF | TGTGCCAGCAGTGGACTAGCGGGGGGGAACACCGGGGAGCTGTTTTTT
TRBD1 | TRBJ1-5 | . | TRBV7-2 | CASSPGTARSNQPQHF | TGTGCCAGCAGCCCCGGGACAGCGCGAAGCAATCAGCCCCAGCATTTT
. | TRBJ1-5 | . | TRBV5-6 | CASSLQGVSGNQPQHF | TGTGCCAGCAGCTTACAGGGCGTCAGTGGAAATCAGCCCCAGCATTTT
. | TRBJ1-4 | once | TRBV5-6 | CASSGGTEKLFF | TGTGCCAGCAGCGGGGGGACTGAAAAACTGTTTTTT
TRBD2 | TRBJ2-1 | . | TRBV3-1/TRBV3-2 | CASSDLGTSGGPSDEQFF | TGTGCCAGCAGTGATTTGGGGACTAGCGGGGGGCCATCGGATGAGCAGTTCTTC
TRBD1 | TRBJ1-1 | . | TRBV10-3 | CAIQTGGYTEAFF | TGTGCCATCCAGACAGGGGGCTACACTGAAGCTTTCTTT
. | TRBJ1-5 | . | TRBV27 | CASSLSAGSNQPQHF | TGTGCCAGCAGTTTATCGGCAGGGAGCAATCAGCCCCAGCATTTT
. | TRBJ2-5 | . | TRBV6-2/TRBV6-3 | CASSYFGQLETQYF | TGTGCCAGCAGTTACTTTGGCCAGTTGGAGACCCAGTACTTC
. | TRBJ2-5 | . | TRBV2 | CASKGGQAGAGTQYF | TGTGCCAGCAAAGGAGGGCAGGCGGGGGCAGGGACCCAGTACTTC
. | TRBJ2-1 | . | TRBV7-2 | CASSPGGVSYNEQFF | TGTGCCAGCAGCCCAGGGGGGGTGTCCTACAATGAGCAGTTCTTC
TRBD2 | TRBJ2-3 | . | TRBV4-2 | CASSQRLAGTDTQYF | TGTGCCAGCAGCCAAAGACTAGCGGGCACAGATACGCAGTATTTT
. | TRBJ2-7 | once | TRBV28 | CASSFPETAYEQYF | TGTGCCAGCAGTTTCCCCGAGACCGCTTACGAGCAGTACTTC
. | TRBJ1-1 | . | TRBV30 | CEGHLNTEAFF | TGTGAAGGGCACTTGAACACTGAAGCTTTCTTT
TRBD2 | TRBJ2-3 | . | TRBV19 | CASSIDGAGNTDTQYF | TGTGCCAGTAGTATAGATGGAGCGGGGAACACAGATACGCAGTATTTT
TRBD1 | TRBJ1-4 | . | TRBV7-9 | CASSLGTGDEKLFF | TGTGCCAGCAGCTTGGGGACAGGTGATGAAAAACTGTTTTTT
. | TRBJ1-5 | medium-sized | TRBV2 | CASRGDSNQPQHF | TGTGCCAGCAGGGGAGATAGCAATCAGCCCCAGCATTTT
. | TRBJ1-2 | . | TRBV3-1/TRBV3-2 | CASSHGVGLYNGYTF | TGTGCCAGCAGCCACGGGGTAGGGCTCTACAATGGCTACACCTTC
. | TRBJ2-7 | . | TRBV18 | CASSREKVSEQYF | TGTGCCAGCTCACGTGAAAAGGTATCCGAGCAGTACTTC
TRBD1 | TRBJ2-2 | . | TRBV7-9 | CASRSRDRGRTGELFF | TGTGCCAGCAGATCTCGGGACAGGGGTAGGACCGGGGAGCTGTTTTTT
. | TRBJ2-5 | . | TRBV9 | CASSVGQETQYF | TGTGCCAGCAGCGTAGGACAAGAGACCCAGTACTTC
. | TRBJ1-1 | . | TRBV5-1 | CASMGKANTEAFF | TGCGCCAGCATGGGGAAGGCGAACACTGAAGCTTTCTTT
. | TRBJ1-2 | . | TRBV5-1 | CASSEGTEGGYGYTF | TGCGCCAGCAGTGAGGGGACGGAGGGCGGCTATGGCTACACCTTC
. | TRBJ2-1 | once | TRBV19 | CASSMRGSSSYNEQFF | TGTGCCAGTAGTATGAGAGGGTCAAGCTCCTACAATGAGCAGTTCTTC
TRBD1 | TRBJ1-2 | once | TRBV6-5 | CASGDRGFYGYTF | TGTGCCAGTGGGGACAGGGGCTTCTATGGCTACACCTTC
. | TRBJ1-5 | . | TRBV6-5 | CASSSWTPLDNQPQHF | TGTGCCAGCAGTTCGTGGACACCCCTGGACAATCAGCCCCAGCATTTT
. | TRBJ2-3 | . | TRBV10-1 | CASSERSSGTDTQYF | TGCGCCAGCAGTGAGCGTTCTAGCGGCACAGATACGCAGTATTTT
. | TRBJ1-3 | . | TRBV24-1 | CATNHRRGNSGNTIYF | TGTGCCACCAACCACAGGAGGGGCAACTCTGGAAACACCATATATTTT
. | TRBJ2-1 | . | TRBV6-4 | CASSDSEGSPFDEQFF | TGTGCCAGCAGTGACTCGGAAGGAAGTCCCTTCGATGAGCAGTTCTTC
. | TRBJ1-5 | . | TRBV7-9 | CASSNREQGNQPQHF | TGTGCCAGCAGCAACCGGGAGCAAGGCAATCAGCCCCAGCATTTT
. | TRBJ2-1 | once | TRBV19 | CASSLRNSSVPKQFF | TGTGCCAGTAGTCTTAGGAACAGTTCGGTTCCGAAGCAGTTCTTC
. | TRBJ1-2 | . | TRBV19 | CASTGPTGTAYGYTF | TGTGCCAGTACCGGCCCGACCGGGACCGCCTATGGCTACACCTTC
. | TRBJ2-7 | . | TRBV4-3 | CASSQDSSGQAREQYF | TGCGCCAGCAGCCAAGATTCGAGTGGTCAGGCTCGGGAGCAGTACTTC
. | TRBJ1-3 | . | TRBV14 | CASSFRGPGAGNTIYF | TGTGCCAGCAGCTTTAGGGGCCCCGGGGCTGGAAACACCATATATTTT
. | TRBJ2-7 | . | TRBV7-8 | CASSQSGASPGQYF | TGTGCCAGCAGCCAATCCGGGGCATCCCCCGGGCAGTACTTC